This is a list of T cell receptor beta chains from one sample in a study of T cell repertoires in cytomegalovirus infection. TCRdb redid the calling of the reads with MiXCR, one entry per CDR3 protein. The repertoire includes about 180,000 distinct CDR3 sequences, about an eighth of them detected once, and roughly 30% sits in the top ten. Sequences were obtained from PBMCs. The receptors come from a human donor in good health (CMV status not recorded). Some clones in this sample may be carry-over from other donors' samples. Each CDR3 is given with its conserved first and last residue.

V	J	CDR3
TRBV14	TRBJ2-5	CASSQEAQIFQETQYF
TRBV28	TRBJ2-5	CASSTREGRQETQYF
TRBV5-6	TRBJ1-5	CASSQAGRPYNQPQHF
TRBV12-3/TRBV12-4	TRBJ1-2	CASSLRPRDYGYTF
TRBV7-9	TRBJ1-1	CASRETNTEAFF
TRBV2	TRBJ2-1	CASSEVGQGVGNEQFF
TRBV20-1	TRBJ1-5	CSASVQGATNQPQHF
TRBV6-5	TRBJ2-7	CASSYSGSGAEYEQYF
TRBV19	TRBJ2-1	CASSPPGQGRFQFF
TRBV2	TRBJ1-5	CASSEGAVGQPQHF
TRBV14	TRBJ2-1	CASSQGQGPYNEQFF
TRBV4-1	TRBJ1-1	CASSHRTGDTEAFF
TRBV2	TRBJ2-7	CALQIGTLDPFTLIHEQYF
TRBV14	TRBJ2-7	CASSPYFGTGVHEQYF